One sample yielded the 23 T cell receptor beta chains listed below, sequenced in a study of T cell changes during pregnancy in multiple sclerosis. Some clones are missing from TCRdb's copy, which holds only in-frame ones; the method was immunoSEQ multiplex PCR. Seen here are about 57,000 clones, around 93% observed once, and the top ten hold 3% to 4%. Sample: peripheral blood, taken after pregnancy. These receptor sequences come from a female donor in good health, enrolled as a control in a pregnancy study.

The chain recombines TRBV7-9 with TRBJ2-1, with a tentative D call TRBD1 (5 bases). Germline CDR1 SEHNR, CDR2 FQNEAQ (reference sequence). The CDR3 length is 15 residues. V dropped 3 bases and J dropped 8 bases, with 17 bases sitting between them. CDR3 loop: CASSFWGQDIDEQFF. The CDR3 DNA follows: TGTGCCAGCAGCTTCTGGGGCCAAGATATCGATGAGCAGTTCTTC.

V gene TRBV10-3 combines with J gene TRBJ1-1, with TRBD1 as a possible D gene (6 bases). The V gene lost 7 bases and the J gene lost 5 bases, with 17 bases spanning the gap. This CDR3 comprises 14 residues. Per the germline V gene, CDR1 is ENHRY and CDR2 is SYGVKD. DNA of the CDR3: TGTGCCATCAACGACGGGGGGCGAGAGACTGAAGCTTTCTTT. Protein sequence: CAINDGGRETEAFF.

The chain joins TRBV2 to TRBJ1-2; D perhaps matches TRBD1 (6 bases). This CDR3 region has 14 residues. The V gene's germline CDR1 is SNHLY and CDR2 FYNNEI. Trimming removed 3 bases from V and 4 bases from J, with 12 bases in between. The CDR3 here is CASSEEQGPYGYTF. CDR3 sequence (DNA): TGTGCCAGCAGTGAGGAACAGGGACCCTATGGCTACACCTTC. The variable domain in full, with the rest retrieved from reference TRBV2 and TRBJ1-2, is EPEVTQTPSHQVTQMGQEVILRCVPISNHLYFYWYRQILGQKVEFLVSFYNNEISEKSEIFDDQFSVERPDGSNFTLKIRSTKLEDSAMYFCASSEEQGPYGYTFGSGTRLTVV.

CDR3 in DNA: TGTGCCAGCCGGGACAGGGTTAAAGGGAGCAATCAGCCCCAGCATTTT. This codes for CASRDRVKGSNQPQHF. V and J are TRBV2 and TRBJ1-5; 9 nucleotides line up with TRBD1. This CDR3 contains 16 residues. Trimming at V came to 8 bases and at J to 1 base, leaving 9 bases not matched to a gene. Germline-derived CDR1 and CDR2 are SNHLY and FYNNEI.

The chain uses TRBV25-1 and TRBJ1-1; D remains unclear. Trimming took 4 bases from V and 5 from J, leaving 11 bases between them. This CDR3 is 13 amino acids long. Germline CDR1 is MGHDK and CDR2 is SYGVNS. The CDR3 DNA reads TGTGCCAGCAGTGTCGGGCGGGCGACTGAAGCTTTCTTT. Its protein product is CASSVGRATEAFF. Full variable domain (rest looked up from reference TRBV25-1 and TRBJ1-1): EADIYQTPRYLVIGTGKKITLECSQTMGHDKMYWYQQDPGMELHLIHYSYGVNSTEKGDLSSESTVSRIRTEHFPLTLESARPSHTSQYLCASSVGRATEAFFGQGTRLTVV.

The chain has TRBV19 and TRBJ2-5, with 9 bases fitting TRBD2. Germline V CDR1 and CDR2: LNHDA, SQIVND (reference sequence). There are 14 residues in the CDR3. V trimming: 5 bases; J trimming: 5 bases; junction bases outside the gene matches: 6. CDR3 sequence reads: CASSRLADRETQYF. CDR3 in DNA: TGTGCCAGTAGTCGACTAGCGGACAGGGAGACCCAGTACTTC.

The chain uses TRBV13 and TRBJ2-1; maybe TRBD2 (6 bases). Germline V gene sequence: CDR1 PRHDT, CDR2 FYEKMQ (reference sequence). The CDR3 runs to 14 residues. Between the trimmed V and J ends, which lost 5 bases and 4 bases, there was a span of 12 bases. CDR3 amino acids: CASSPRTIYNEQFF. As DNA, the CDR3 is TGTGCCAGCAGCCCCCGGACTATTTACAATGAGCAGTTCTTC.

This rearrangement joins TRBV6-5 to TRBJ1-5; D may be TRBD1 (6 bases). Germline V CDR1 and CDR2: MNHEY, SVGAGI. The V end lost 4 bases, the J end lost 5 bases, and 12 bases lay between the germline ends. The CDR3 is 14 amino acids. The CDR3 region is CASSSAGGHQPQHF. The CDR3 DNA is TGTGCCAGCAGTTCCGCCGGGGGGCATCAGCCCCAGCATTTT.

The chain has TRBV10-3 and TRBJ2-3; 8 nucleotides agree with TRBD2. Germline CDR1 and CDR2: ENHRY and SYGVKD. There are 15 residues in the CDR3. V dropped 7 bases and J dropped 0; count of bases not matched to a gene: 6. The CDR3 sequence: CAITQTGGSTDTQYF. The CDR3 nucleotides are TGTGCCATCACCCAGACGGGGGGGAGCACAGATACGCAGTATTTT.

The gene calls are TRBV5-1 and TRBJ1-1; 10 positions match TRBD1. The ends lost 4 bases at V and 8 bases at J; junction bases unmatched: 8. The germline V gene has CDR1 SGHRS and CDR2 YFSETQ. The CDR3 has 14 residues. In DNA, the CDR3 is TGCGCCAGCAGCGGTGGACAGGGGGTTACCGAAGCTTTCTTT. Protein: CASSGGQGVTEAFF.

The V call is TRBV5-1, the J call TRBJ2-1; 10 bases match TRBD1. V was clipped by 1 base and J by 0 bases; unmatched bases: 10. The CDR3 covers 19 residues. Germline V gene sequence: CDR1 SGHRS, CDR2 YFSETQ. CDR3 sequence reads: CASSLQTGGSMYSYNEQFF. CDR3 DNA: TGCGCCAGCAGCTTGCAGACAGGGGGCTCAATGTACTCCTACAATGAGCAGTTCTTC.

The chain links TRBV7-2 to TRBJ2-7; maybe TRBD2 (6 bases). The CDR3 covers 14 residues. Germline V gene data show CDR1 as SGHTA and CDR2 as FQGNSA. V lost 1 base to trimming and J lost 5 bases, with 12 bases between them. CDR3 amino acids: CASSLVSSADEQYF. In DNA, the CDR3 is TGTGCCAGCAGCTTAGTGTCTAGCGCCGACGAGCAGTACTTC.

This chain joins TRBV13 and TRBJ2-7; 8 nucleotides line up with TRBD1. This CDR3 has 15 amino acids. Losses at the gene ends were 2 bases for V and 3 bases for J; bases not matched to a gene: 6. Germline CDR1 PRHDT, CDR2 FYEKMQ (reference sequence). The chain's CDR3 is CASSLSDRESYEQYF. The CDR3 DNA reads as TGTGCCAGCAGCTTATCGGACAGGGAAAGCTACGAGCAGTACTTC.

The chain employs TRBV28 and TRBJ1-5, with 7 bases identical to TRBD1. CDR3 size: 15 residues. The germline V gene has CDR1 MDHEN and CDR2 SYDVKM. V trimming: 5 bases; J trimming: 7 bases; junction bases outside the gene matches: 11. The CDR3 loop reads CASSPDRVKGQPQHF. The CDR3 DNA is TGTGCCAGCAGTCCAGACAGGGTAAAAGGACAGCCCCAGCATTTT. Complete variable domain (other parts from reference TRBV28 and TRBJ1-5): DVKVTQSSRYLVKRTGEKVFLECVQDMDHENMFWYRQDPGLGLRLIYFSYDVKMKEKGDIPEGYSVSREKKERFSLILESASTNQTSMYLCASSPDRVKGQPQHFGDGTRLSIL.

CDR3 nucleotides: TGTGCCAGCAGCTTAGCTCAGGACATATGGGGAAACACCATATATTTT. Protein product: CASSLAQDIWGNTIYF. The chain is built from TRBV7-2 and TRBJ1-3; TRBD1 is a possible D gene (5 bases). In germline, CDR1 is SGHTA, CDR2 FQGNSA. V lost 0 bases to trimming and J lost 4 bases, with 13 bases between them. This CDR3 is 16 amino acids long.

The CDR3 protein is CASSPGQGVDYGYTF. Written as DNA, the CDR3 is TGTGCCAGCTCACCTGGACAGGGGGTCGACTATGGCTACACCTTC. This chain joins TRBV18 and TRBJ1-2, with 10 bases identical to TRBD1. CDR3 size: 15 residues. Germline CDR1 reads KGHSH; CDR2 reads LQKENI. J gave up 3 bases and V 3 bases, and 4 bases lay outside the gene matches. The full variable domain, in which reference TRBV18 and TRBJ1-2 provide the parts outside the CDR3, is NAGVMQNPRHLVRRRGQEARLRCSPMKGHSHVYWYRQLPEEGLKFMVYLQKENIIDESGMPKERFSAEFPKEGPSILRIQQVVRGDSAAYFCASSPGQGVDYGYTFGSGTRLTVV.

This clone was detected once. The J gene is TRBJ2-7, the V gene TRBV6-1; a possible D gene is TRBD2 (5 bases). This CDR3 is 12 amino acids long. Trimming took off 2 bases at V and 6 bases at J, with 8 bases between the two ends. Per germline, CDR1 MNHNS and CDR2 SASEGT. This chain's CDR3 is CASSESRGEQYF. The CDR3 nucleotides are TGTGCCAGCAGTGAAAGTCGGGGCGAGCAGTACTTC.

The chain recombines TRBV15 with TRBJ2-3; D unclear. Deletions cut 0 bases from V and 2 bases from J, with 12 bases between. The CDR3 loop spans 16 amino acids. Germline CDR1 is LNHNV and CDR2 is YYDKDF (reference sequence). For the CDR3, the DNA is TGTGCCACCAGCAGAGATAGAGGTCCCCTCACAGATACGCAGTATTTT. This gives the protein CATSRDRGPLTDTQYF.

CDR3 sequence reads: CASSIIRGGANEQFF. CDR3 DNA: TGTGCCAGTAGTATCATTCGGGGGGGGGCCAATGAGCAGTTCTTC. The chain links TRBV19 to TRBJ2-1; 8 bases align to TRBD2. The germline gives CDR1 LNHDA, CDR2 SQIVND (reference sequence). The CDR3 contains 15 residues. The junction had 7 bases not matched to a gene; V was cut back by 3 bases and J by 6 bases.

Only one count was recorded for this clone. A junction boundary mismatches the germline segment, possibly from a read error. This chain links TRBV18 with TRBJ1-1; no firm D call. Germline V gives CDR1 KGHSH, CDR2 LQKENI. The CDR3 length is 14 residues. In DNA, the CDR3 is TGTGCCAGCTCGCCACGGCAGGACTGGACTGAAGCTTTCTTT. Translation gives CASSPRQDWTEAFF.

J is TRBJ1-5 and V is TRBV28, with D perhaps TRBD1 (6 bases). CDR3 length: 15 amino acids. The V and J ends lost 3 bases and 7 bases respectively, with 16 bases between them. Germline CDR1 and CDR2: MDHEN and SYDVKM. CDR3 bases: TGTGCCAGCAGTTTCAGAGAGGGAAGGGGGCAGCCCCAGCATTTT. Amino acids: CASSFREGRGQPQHF.

The rearrangement joins TRBV4-2 to TRBJ2-7; 12 bases agree with TRBD2. Looked up from germline, CDR1 is LGHNA and CDR2 is YNFKEQ. The CDR3 runs 23 residues. V shed 1 base, J shed 0 bases, and the junction held 22 bases outside the gene matches. The CDR3 loop reads CASSQVRGMKPGLAGLLSYEQYF. CDR3 bases: TGTGCCAGCAGCCAAGTTCGGGGGATGAAACCGGGACTAGCGGGCTTGCTCTCCTACGAGCAGTACTTC.

This clone has only a few counts. The genes are TRBV19 and TRBJ1-2; 8 bases are a match to TRBD1. Germline V gene data show CDR1 as LNHDA and CDR2 as SQIVND (reference sequence). The CDR3 totals 14 residues. J was trimmed by 7 bases and V by 8 bases; bases with no gene match: 12. CDR3 amino acids: CASGEDREEIGYTF. Here the CDR3 DNA reads TGTGCCAGTGGAGAGGACAGGGAAGAGATTGGCTACACCTTC.